The rows below give T cell receptor beta chains drawn from one sample of a study of CXCR3-negative and CXCR3-positive naive CD8 T cells. After re-calling the 5' RACE reads, TCRdb lists one entry per CDR3 protein, DNA absent. The table lists over 45,000 distinct CDR3 sequences, with approximately 0.42% in the top ten. Sequenced input: naive CXCR3- CD8+ T cells from blood. These receptors came from a human donor in good health. Some clones in this sample may be carry-over from other donors' samples. The CDR3 runs from the conserved cysteine through the conserved F or W. Clone size is not always given. Where it is, it says once, few, many or a class for expanded clones.

size	J	V	CDR3
-	TRBJ2-7	TRBV28	CASNSRDSTYEQYF
-	TRBJ2-1	TRBV7-9	CASSPGLERSFF
-	TRBJ2-7	TRBV4-1	CASSQSKGSAYEQYF
-	TRBJ2-1	TRBV5-6	CASSSDWGSYNEQFF
-	TRBJ2-7	TRBV6-5	CASSPTGRGLEQYF
-	TRBJ2-5	TRBV6-6	CASSPLGEKETQYF
medium-sized	TRBJ2-7	TRBV5-3	CARSILTDSYEQYF
-	TRBJ2-7	TRBV3-1	CASSQFAGSAYEQYF
-	TRBJ2-5	TRBV20-1	CSAFTGGLETQYF
-	TRBJ2-6	TRBV6-4	CASSEEHSGANVLTF
-	TRBJ2-5	TRBV5-1	CASSLDVGGSGETQYF
-	TRBJ1-2	TRBV20-1	CSARDSAGGNYGYTF
-	TRBJ1-6	TRBV12-3/TRBV12-4	CASSPFPGQGADSPLHF
-	TRBJ2-1	TRBV4-1	CASSQWEWGDNEQFF
-	TRBJ2-3	TRBV27	CASSSTHTDTQYF
-	TRBJ2-3	TRBV6-5	CASSLRLETSTDTQYF
-	TRBJ2-2	TRBV7-8	CASTTTQGGELFF
-	TRBJ2-7	TRBV10-3	CAISDRSSYEQYF
medium-sized	TRBJ2-1	TRBV4-1	CASSLPPPDSGGSNEQFF
-	TRBJ2-3	TRBV27	CASSLEGTGKVGDTQYF
-	TRBJ2-6	TRBV12-3/TRBV12-4	CASSLRYSSGANVLTF
-	TRBJ1-5	TRBV28	CASSQGQDDYSNQPQHF
-	TRBJ2-1	TRBV2	CASSPSYGGRYNEQFF
-	TRBJ2-7	TRBV6-2/TRBV6-3	CASSYRSSEQYF
-	TRBJ2-5	TRBV29-1	CSVAASETQYF
-	TRBJ2-3	TRBV7-6	CASSREATWTDTQYF
-	TRBJ2-7	TRBV28	CASSFRIILAGGHEQYF
-	TRBJ2-1	TRBV29-1	CSVEGLDREYNEQFF
-	TRBJ2-7	TRBV28	CASSPGQNYEQYF
-	TRBJ2-7	TRBV4-1	CASSQAGRKSYEQYF
-	TRBJ2-7	TRBV27	CASSRVSHEQYF
-	TRBJ2-7	TRBV27	CASSSLPGQGVYEQYF
-	TRBJ2-7	TRBV28	CASRPMDSYEQYF
-	TRBJ2-7	TRBV6-2/TRBV6-3	CASSYSGLIGDEQYF
medium-sized	TRBJ2-2	TRBV29-1	CSVAPTGIGTGELFF
-	TRBJ2-7	TRBV29-1	CSVALGTGDSYEQYF
-	TRBJ1-5	TRBV7-2	CASSFGTGSNQPQHF
-	TRBJ2-7	TRBV6-2/TRBV6-3	CASKFHAGGFFAEQYF
-	TRBJ1-6	TRBV4-3	CASSQDRGLQATGSPLHF
-	TRBJ2-5	TRBV20-1	CSARDLLSSPETQYF
-	TRBJ2-7	TRBV12-3/TRBV12-4	CASSTSPWENYEQYF
-	TRBJ2-5	TRBV27	CASWGLAETQYF
-	TRBJ2-1	TRBV4-3	CASSQDEGLAGGGTQFF
-	TRBJ2-1	TRBV4-1	CASSQDRSGGANEQFF
-	TRBJ2-7	TRBV5-5	CASSLGTGGGYEQYF
-	TRBJ2-1	TRBV6-5	CASSYSGQGYNEQFF